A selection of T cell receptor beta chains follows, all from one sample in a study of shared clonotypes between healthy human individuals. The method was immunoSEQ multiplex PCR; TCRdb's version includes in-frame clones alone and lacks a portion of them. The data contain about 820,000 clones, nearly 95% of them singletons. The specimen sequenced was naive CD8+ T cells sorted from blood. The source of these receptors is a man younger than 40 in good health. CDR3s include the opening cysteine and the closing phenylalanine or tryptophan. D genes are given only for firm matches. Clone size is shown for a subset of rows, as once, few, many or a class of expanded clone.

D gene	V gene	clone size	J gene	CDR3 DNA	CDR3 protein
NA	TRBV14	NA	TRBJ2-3	TGTGCCAGCAGCCTGGACGCTTTCACAGATACGCAGTATTTT	CASSLDAFTDTQYF
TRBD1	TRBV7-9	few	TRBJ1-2	TGTGCCAGCAGCCCAACCGGGACAGGGTTCTATGGCTACACCTTC	CASSPTGTGFYGYTF
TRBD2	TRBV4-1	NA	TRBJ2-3	TGCGCCAGCAGCCAAGATTTCACTAGCGGGAGGACAGATACGCAGTATTTT	CASSQDFTSGRTDTQYF
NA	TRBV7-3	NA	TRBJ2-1	TGTGCCAGCAGCATGGAAGGTGTACCCGGGGCAAATGAGCAGTTCTTC	CASSMEGVPGANEQFF
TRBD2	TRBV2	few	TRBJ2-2	TGTGCCAGCAGTGAACCGGAGACGGGACTAGCCCCCCCGAACACCGGGGAGCTGTTTTTT	CASSEPETGLAPPNTGELFF
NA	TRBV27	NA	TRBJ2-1	TGTGCCAGCAGTCCTTATCCAGGAAACTACAATGAGCAGTTCTTC	CASSPYPGNYNEQFF
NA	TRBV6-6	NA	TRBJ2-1	TGTGCCAGCAGCCCTACTAACTACAATGAGCAGTTCTTC	CASSPTNYNEQFF
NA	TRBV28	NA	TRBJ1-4	TGTGCCAGCAGTCCCAGGGCAACTAATGAAAAACTGTTTTTT	CASSPRATNEKLFF
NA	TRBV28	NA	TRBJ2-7	TGTGCCAGCAGGGTCGGCCAGGGGAGTATGCACGAGCAGTACTTC	CASRVGQGSMHEQYF
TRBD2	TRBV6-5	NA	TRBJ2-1	TGTGCCAGCAGTTACACCCTAGCGGGCTCTTACAATGAGCAGTTCTTC	CASSYTLAGSYNEQFF
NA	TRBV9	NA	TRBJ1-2	TGTGCCAGCAGGGATCGTCGGGAAGCCGGGGGCTACACCTTC	CASRDRREAGGYTF
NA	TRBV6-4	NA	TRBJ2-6	TGTGCCAGCAGACCACTTGGGGGAACTGGGGCCAACGTCCTGACTTTC	CASRPLGGTGANVLTF
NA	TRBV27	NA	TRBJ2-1	TGTGCCAGCAGTAAGGACCCCAATGAGCAGTTCTTC	CASSKDPNEQFF
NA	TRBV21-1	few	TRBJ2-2	TGTGCCAGCAGCAAACCACCTGGACAGATTTACACCGGGGAGCTGTTTTTT	CASSKPPGQIYTGELFF
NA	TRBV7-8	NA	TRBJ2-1	TGTGCCAGCAGCTTAGGGACAGACTATTTGGGAGCCAACAATGAGCAGTTCTTC	CASSLGTDYLGANNEQFF
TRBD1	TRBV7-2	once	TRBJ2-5	TGTGCCAGCAGCTACCGACAGGGTCTTTCGGAGACCCAGTACTTC	CASSYRQGLSETQYF
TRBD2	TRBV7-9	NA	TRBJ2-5	TGTGCCAGCAGCTTCAGCGGGAGACAAGAGACCCAGTACTTC	CASSFSGRQETQYF
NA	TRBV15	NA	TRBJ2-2	TGTGCCACCAGCAGAGATCCGCCCACCGGGGAGCTGTTTTTT	CATSRDPPTGELFF
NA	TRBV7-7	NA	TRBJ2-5	TGTGCTAGCAGCTTAGTGGCGGTGGGGAAGGAGGGAGAGACCCAGTACTTC	CASSLVAVGKEGETQYF
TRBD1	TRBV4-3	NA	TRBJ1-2	TGCGCCAGCAGCCAAGGCCACCGGGACAGCCAATACTATGGCTACACCTTC	CASSQGHRDSQYYGYTF
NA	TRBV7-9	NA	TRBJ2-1	TGTGCCAGCAGCAGTCCTATTGGAGGGTCCAATGAGCAGTTCTTC	CASSSPIGGSNEQFF
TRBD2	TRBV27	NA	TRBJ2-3	TGTGCCAGCAGTCCTGGGACTAGCGGCACAGATACGCAGTATTTT	CASSPGTSGTDTQYF
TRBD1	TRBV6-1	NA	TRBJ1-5	TGTGCCAGCAGTGAGGACAGGGCGAGCAATCAGCCCCAGCATTTT	CASSEDRASNQPQHF
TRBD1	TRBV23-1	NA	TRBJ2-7	TGCGCCAGCAGTCAATCGACAGGGGCCCCCTACGAGCAGTACTTC	CASSQSTGAPYEQYF
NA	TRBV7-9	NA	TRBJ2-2	TGTGCCAGCAGCTTAGCAGGGCCCGGGGAGCTGTTTTTT	CASSLAGPGELFF
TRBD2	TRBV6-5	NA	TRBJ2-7	TGTGCCAGCAGCTCAACGCGGGGGTCCGAGCAGTACTTC	CASSSTRGSEQYF
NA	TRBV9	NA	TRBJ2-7	TGTGCCAGCAGCCCGAGTTGGGGGAGCTCCTACGAGCAGTACTTC	CASSPSWGSSYEQYF
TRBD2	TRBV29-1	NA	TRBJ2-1	TGCAGCGTTGAGCTGACTAGCGGAGAAACTGACAATGAGCAGTTCTTC	CSVELTSGETDNEQFF
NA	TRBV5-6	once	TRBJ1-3	TGTGCCAGCAGCCCTGGTAGCTCTGGAAACACCATATATTTT	CASSPGSSGNTIYF
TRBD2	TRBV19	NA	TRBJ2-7	TGTGCCAGTAGTCTCTACTCCGGGACTAGCGGCTACGAGCAGTACTTC	CASSLYSGTSGYEQYF
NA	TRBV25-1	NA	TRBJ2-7	TGTGCCAGCAGTCCAGGGTCCTACGAGCAGTACTTC	CASSPGSYEQYF
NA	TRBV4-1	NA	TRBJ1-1	TGCGCCAGCGGGCAGGGGTTGAACACTGAAGCTTTCTTT	CASGQGLNTEAFF
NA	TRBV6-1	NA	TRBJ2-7	TGTGCCAGCAGTGAAGGATGGGGACCCTACGAGCAGTACTTC	CASSEGWGPYEQYF
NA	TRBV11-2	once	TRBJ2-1	TGTGCCAGCAGCTTAGGTGGGGGATTAAGCTCCTACAATGAGCAGTTCTTC	CASSLGGGLSSYNEQFF
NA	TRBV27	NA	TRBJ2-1	TGTGCCAGCAGTTTTGCTAGCTCCTACAATGAGCAGTTCTTC	CASSFASSYNEQFF
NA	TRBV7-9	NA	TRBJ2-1	TGTGCCAGCAGCTTAGGTGAAGCCGCCAGGTACAATGAGCAGTTCTTC	CASSLGEAARYNEQFF
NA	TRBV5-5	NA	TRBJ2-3	TGTGCCAGCAGCTTGGAAGTTTGGACCCGCACAGATACGCAGTATTTT	CASSLEVWTRTDTQYF
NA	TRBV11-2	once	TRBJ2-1	TGTGCCAGCAGCGGTACAGGGCTGAGTCCCTACAATGAGCAGTTCTTC	CASSGTGLSPYNEQFF
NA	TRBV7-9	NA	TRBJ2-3	TGTGCCAGCAGCCCCTGGGACAGCACAGATACGCAGTATTTT	CASSPWDSTDTQYF
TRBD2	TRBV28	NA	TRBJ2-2	TGTGCCAGCAGTCTAGCGGGAGGGACCGGGGAGCTGTTTTTT	CASSLAGGTGELFF
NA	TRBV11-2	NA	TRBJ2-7	TGTGCCAGCAGCTTAGTTGGGGGATCCTACGAGCAGTACTTC	CASSLVGGSYEQYF
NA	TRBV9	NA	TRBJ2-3	TGTGCCAGCAGCGTAGGACAGTTGAGCACAGATACGCAGTATTTT	CASSVGQLSTDTQYF
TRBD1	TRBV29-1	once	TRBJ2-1	TGCAGCGTTATGATTGGGACAGCCAATGAGCAGTTCTTC	CSVMIGTANEQFF
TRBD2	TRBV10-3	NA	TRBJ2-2	TGTGCCACCGTGGGAGTCGGGACTAGCGGTCTCACCGGGGAGCTGTTTTTT	CATVGVGTSGLTGELFF
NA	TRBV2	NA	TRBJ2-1	TGTGCCAGTATAGGGTCCTACAATGAGCAGTTCTTC	CASIGSYNEQFF
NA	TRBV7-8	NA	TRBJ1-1	TGTGCCAGCAGCTCCCAGGGTGGAGACACTGAAGCTTTCTTT	CASSSQGGDTEAFF
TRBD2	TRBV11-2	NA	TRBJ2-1	TGTGCCAGCAGCTTCTCTAGCGGGGCGTACAATGAGCAGTTCTTC	CASSFSSGAYNEQFF
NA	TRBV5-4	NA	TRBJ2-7	TGTGCCAGCAGCTTGGACCAGTACTACGAGCAGTACTTC	CASSLDQYYEQYF
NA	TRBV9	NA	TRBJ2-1	TGTGCCAGCAGCGCACCCCGCAATGAGCAGTTCTTC	CASSAPRNEQFF
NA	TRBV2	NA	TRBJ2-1	TGTGCCAGCAGTGCGGTTAATGGGCTATACAATGAGCAGTTCTTC	CASSAVNGLYNEQFF
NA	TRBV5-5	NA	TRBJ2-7	TGTGCCAGCAGCTTGTGGAATCAGTACGAGCAGTACTTC	CASSLWNQYEQYF
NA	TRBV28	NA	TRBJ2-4	TGTGCCAGCAGCCATTTTGGGACGTATGACATTCAGTACTTC	CASSHFGTYDIQYF